One sample yielded the 8 T cell receptor beta chains listed below, sequenced in a study of CD8+ T cells in alopecia areata. The treatment was: oral pan-JAK inhibitor, 5-10 mg twice daily. RNA was isolated and reverse transcribed to cDNA, the sequencing template. Sequencing used immunoSEQ multiplex PCR; TCRdb keeps in-frame clones, though not all of them. The data contain 170,000 or so clones, 40% to 65% of them singletons. The material sequenced was CD8+ T cells sorted from blood, taken at week 24, from a patient treated with tofacitinib. These receptors originate from a human donor with alopecia areata.

This clone showed up just a few times. J is TRBJ2-1 and V is TRBV5-1, with D possibly matching TRBD2 (6 bases). The CDR3 consists of 15 residues. V was clipped by 6 bases and J by 8 bases, with 21 bases between them. Germline V CDR1 and CDR2: SGHRS, YFSETQ. This CDR3 is CASNIGDSHNYEQFF. The CDR3 bases are TGCGCCAGCAATATAGGGGACTCCCACAATTATGAGCAGTTCTTC.

This chain uses TRBV6-6 with TRBJ1-1; TRBD1 is a possible D gene (5 bases). The germline V gene has CDR1 MNHNY and CDR2 SVGAGI (reference sequence). Trimming stripped 5 bases from V and 3 bases from J, with 13 bases between. The CDR3 is 14 amino acids. The CDR3, as DNA: TGTGCCAGCAGTGCCCGCGTGGGGGACACTGAAGCTTTCTTT. Its protein product is CASSARVGDTEAFF.

Worth noting for this clone: Different DNA sequences within this sample yield the same CDR3. The V call is TRBV4-3, the J call TRBJ1-1; 7 bases align to TRBD1. The CDR3 has 15 amino acids. V gave up 0 bases and J gave up 5 bases; unmatched junction bases: 6. The germline CDR1 and CDR2 sequences are LGHNA and YSLEER. The CDR3 reads CASSQDRGTVTEAFF. CDR3 bases: TGCGCCAGCAGCCAAGATCGAGGGACAGTAACTGAAGCTTTCTTT.

The chain is built from TRBV13 and TRBJ1-2, with D tentatively TRBD1 (6 bases). Germline assignment: CDR1 PRHDT and CDR2 FYEKMQ (reference sequence). V lost 5 bases to trimming and J lost 5 bases, with 21 bases between them. The CDR3 runs to 16 residues. DNA of the CDR3: TGTGCCAGCAGCCCAGATCCTCTTGGGGGGGCTTATGGCTACACCTTC. It encodes CASSPDPLGGAYGYTF.

In nucleotides, the CDR3 is TGTGCCAGCAGTTTAGGGTTCGGGGACTACGAGCAGTACTTC. This sequence encodes CASSLGFGDYEQYF. V usage is TRBV27 and J usage is TRBJ2-7, with D perhaps TRBD2 (5 bases). CDR3 length: 14 residues. V shed 2 bases and J shed 3 bases, with 11 bases lying between them. Germline CDR1 is MNHEY and CDR2 is SMNVEV (reference sequence).

This clone was observed a single time. The chain uses TRBV19 and TRBJ2-7; 9 bases are shared with TRBD1. Germline CDR1 reads LNHDA; CDR2 reads SQIVND (reference sequence). Trimming took 5 bases from V and 5 from J; bases not matched to a gene: 4. The CDR3 has 13 amino acids. CDR3 DNA: TGTGCCAGTAGTTGGGGGACAGGGAACGAGCAGTACTTC. Protein: CASSWGTGNEQYF.

The chain recombines TRBV4-3 with TRBJ2-3; D may be TRBD2 (6 bases). CDR3 length equals 16 residues. Germline V gene sequence: CDR1 LGHNA, CDR2 YSLEER. Trimming stripped 0 bases from V and 0 bases from J, with 10 bases between. CDR3 loop: CASSQEGSGSTDTQYF. The CDR3 region has the DNA TGCGCCAGCAGCCAAGAAGGTAGCGGTAGCACAGATACGCAGTATTTT.

The chain has TRBV14 and TRBJ2-7; 12 bases line up with TRBD2. Germline CDR1 reads SGHDN; CDR2 reads FVKESK. Trimming at V came to 1 base and at J to 1 base, leaving 2 bases not matched to a gene. The CDR3 consists of 16 residues. CDR3 loop: CASSQGLAGASYEQYF. The CDR3 region has the DNA TGTGCCAGCAGCCAAGGACTAGCGGGGGCTTCCTACGAGCAGTACTTC.